What follows are 20 T cell receptor beta chains derived from one specimen sequenced in a study of Graves' ophthalmopathy and Graves' hyperthyroidism. Amplified TCR beta CDR3 regions were obtained using RNA transcripts as template. HTBI primers were used in a first-round RT-PCR, which preceded a second-round multiplex PCR. Each CDR3 protein is one row after TCRdb ran MiXCR on the multiplex PCR reads. The sample holds 900,000 to 1,200,000 distinct CDR3 sequences, 36% seen once. The specimen was peripheral blood or thyroid tissue (not recorded which). All receptors come from an adult man with Graves' hyperthyroidism.

Ten or more counts support this clonotype. The CDR3, as DNA: TGTGCCAGTAGTATAGGCGGGAGCAGGACCGGGGAGCTGTTTTTT. As protein: CASSIGGSRTGELFF. The chain combines TRBV19 with TRBJ2-2, with TRBD2 matching 7 bases. The CDR3 contains 15 residues. Germline V gene sequence: CDR1 LNHDA, CDR2 SQIVND (reference sequence). V lost 1 base, J lost 5 bases, and 4 bases stayed unmatched.

This clonotype has at least ten counts. The chain recombines TRBV11-2 with TRBJ2-6; D is unclear. Trimming took off 2 bases at V and 0 bases at J, with 8 bases between the two ends. This CDR3 has 16 residues. Germline V gene sequence: CDR1 SGHAT, CDR2 FQNNGV. The CDR3 DNA reads as TGTGCCAGCAGCTTAACCCCCAACTCTGGGGCCAACGTCCTGACTTTC. Encoded protein: CASSLTPNSGANVLTF.

This clonotype was seen many times. The chain is built from TRBV20-1 and TRBJ1-4, with TRBD1 matching over 11 bases. CDR3 length: 16 amino acids. Germline V gene data show CDR1 as DFQATT and CDR2 as SNEGSKA (reference sequence). J was trimmed by 8 bases and V by 6 bases; bases with no gene match: 14. CDR3 region: CSAVDRGRVPLEKLFF. DNA for the CDR3: TGCAGTGCGGTGGACAGGGGGCGTGTTCCGTTAGAAAAACTGTTTTTT.

The chain carries TRBV27 and TRBJ1-1; 10 bases align to TRBD1. V lost 5 bases to trimming and J lost 0 bases; unmatched junction nucleotides: 9. The CDR3 is 17 residues long. CDR1 MNHEY and CDR2 SMNVEV come from the germline V gene (reference sequence). The CDR3 DNA reads as TGTGCCAGCAGTCCGCTGGGGACAGGGGAACTGAACACTGAAGCTTTCTTT. As protein: CASSPLGTGELNTEAFF.

The chain employs TRBV4-3 and TRBJ2-5; TRBD1 aligns across 9 bases. The V segment lost 3 bases and the J segment 4 bases; nucleotides outside the gene matches: 6. Germline CDR1 reads LGHNA; CDR2 reads YSLEER. The CDR3 contains 15 residues. CDR3 coding DNA: TGCGCCAGCAGCCAGAACAGGGGGCCTGGAGAGACCCAGTACTTC. Protein sequence: CASSQNRGPGETQYF.

The J gene is TRBJ2-7, the V gene TRBV6-1, with D possibly TRBD1 on 5 matching bases. V was trimmed by 6 bases and J by 7 bases, leaving 19 bases between them. CDR3 length: 14 residues. Germline V CDR1 and CDR2: MNHNS, SASEGT. The CDR3 coding sequence is TGTGCCAGCAGAGACCCGGCATCCAGGGTGGAGCAGTACTTC. This encodes CASRDPASRVEQYF.

This clonotype was counted between two and nine times. This chain connects TRBV6-5 to TRBJ2-7, with D tentatively TRBD1 (6 bases). V dropped 6 bases and J dropped 0 bases, with 15 bases sitting between them. The CDR3 contains 15 residues. Germline assignment: CDR1 MNHEY and CDR2 SVGAGI. CDR3 sequence: CASRRTGPSSYEQYF. DNA of the CDR3: TGTGCCAGCAGGCGTACAGGGCCGAGCTCCTACGAGCAGTACTTC.

The CDR3 region has the DNA TGTGCCACCAGCCGGGGAGGTTCACCCCTCCACTTT. Translated: CATSRGGSPLHF. The gene calls are TRBV15 and TRBJ1-6; the D is unclear. The germline gives CDR1 LNHNV, CDR2 YYDKDF (reference sequence). The V end was cut by 5 bases, the J end by 9 bases, with 8 bases between. This CDR3 contains 12 residues.

A few counts support this clonotype. This chain links TRBV7-9 with TRBJ2-7, with a tentative D call TRBD1 (6 bases). Germline V gives CDR1 SEHNR, CDR2 FQNEAQ (reference sequence). V lost 6 bases and J 7 bases, leaving 13 bases between the germline ends. CDR3 length: 12 amino acids. CDR3 bases: TGTGCCAGCAGGCCACAGGGCGGGGAGCAGTACTTC. Protein: CASRPQGGEQYF.

The chain employs TRBV24-1 and TRBJ2-3; TRBD2 matches at 10 bases. CDR1 is KGHDR, CDR2 SFDVKD, per germline. The CDR3 is 16 amino acids. J lost 3 bases, V lost 4 bases, and 6 bases had no gene match. The CDR3 here is CATSEPAGGETDTQYF. The CDR3 DNA sequence: TGTGCCACCAGTGAACCAGCGGGAGGGGAGACAGATACGCAGTATTTT.

Many counts were recorded for this clonotype. The chain combines TRBV9 with TRBJ1-2; D might be TRBD1 (5 bases). The CDR3 has 14 amino acids. Trimming took off 3 bases at V and 4 bases at J, with 13 bases between the two ends. CDR1 SGDLS and CDR2 YYNGEE come from the germline V gene. CDR3 in amino acids: CASSGLDGGYGYTF. The CDR3 region has the DNA TGTGCCAGCAGCGGGCTAGATGGGGGCTATGGCTACACCTTC.

This clonotype was seen ten or more times. The V gene is TRBV15, the J gene TRBJ1-5, with TRBD1 as a possible D gene (5 bases). The germline V gene encodes CDR1 LNHNV and CDR2 YYDKDF (reference sequence). V lost 2 bases, J lost 6 bases, and 17 bases lay in between. The CDR3 totals 16 residues. The CDR3 nucleotides read TGTGCCACCAGCAGATCGGGGGACTGGAGGATTCAGCCCCAGCATTTT. It is translated as CATSRSGDWRIQPQHF.

The chain recombines TRBV5-1 with TRBJ1-2, with 8 nucleotides matching TRBD1. CDR1 is SGHRS and CDR2 is YFSETQ in the germline V gene. The CDR3 covers 14 residues. J was trimmed by 5 bases and V by 4 bases; bases with no gene match: 7. In DNA form, the CDR3 reads TGCGCCAGCAGCGAGGGACAGGTTATATATGGCTACACCTTC. Residues: CASSEGQVIYGYTF.

This clonotype has at least ten counts. The rearrangement links TRBV24-1 to TRBJ1-2; a possible D gene is TRBD1 (6 bases). V was pared by 3 bases and J by 1 base, with 14 bases between. CDR1 is KGHDR and CDR2 is SFDVKD in the germline V gene. The CDR3 has 16 residues. CDR3 protein: CATSDLRTDGNYGYTF. CDR3 DNA: TGTGCCACCAGTGATCTGAGGACAGATGGTAACTATGGCTACACCTTC.

V usage is TRBV6-5 and J usage is TRBJ1-1; D remains unclear. V was clipped by 7 bases and J by 0 bases, with 15 bases between them. Germline V gene data show CDR1 as MNHEY and CDR2 as SVGAGI. This CDR3 region has 15 residues. The CDR3 protein is CASTSWRGLNTEAFF. The CDR3 region has the DNA TGTGCCAGCACCTCCTGGCGGGGTCTGAACACTGAAGCTTTCTTT.

This clonotype was found many times. This chain joins TRBV7-9 and TRBJ2-5, with D perhaps TRBD1 (6 bases). The V end was cut by 4 bases, the J end by 4 bases, with 16 bases between. In germline, CDR1 is SEHNR, CDR2 FQNEAQ (reference sequence). The CDR3 totals 15 residues. The CDR3 coding sequence is TGTGCCAGCAGCTCCTACCGGGACACGGGAGAGACCCAGTACTTC. Protein: CASSSYRDTGETQYF.

This clonotype was counted many times. V is TRBV19 and J is TRBJ1-5, with TRBD1 matching over 9 bases. Unmatched junction bases numbered 8, after V lost 2 bases and J lost 6 bases. Germline V lookup: CDR1 LNHDA, CDR2 SQIVND (reference sequence). The CDR3 consists of 16 residues. CDR3 DNA: TGTGCCAGTAGTATAACCGACAGGGGGTGGCCTCAGCCCCAGCATTTT. It is translated as CASSITDRGWPQPQHF.

This clonotype was found many times. CDR3 protein: CASSPGGSGYGYTF. As DNA, the CDR3 is TGTGCCAGCAGCCCCGGAGGTTCGGGCTATGGCTACACCTTC. The genes are TRBV11-2 and TRBJ1-2; no clear D gene. Germline-derived CDR1 and CDR2 are SGHAT and FQNNGV. The CDR3 consists of 14 residues. The ends were cut back, 5 bases at V and 4 bases at J, with 14 bases in the middle.

The chain carries TRBV6-6 and TRBJ1-1; 9 bases are shared with TRBD1. Trimming took 0 bases from V and 10 from J; bases not matched to a gene: 12. This CDR3 is built from 16 residues. The V gene's germline CDR1 is MNHNY and CDR2 SVGAGI (reference sequence). The CDR3 sequence: CASSYSLGTGRIGAFF. The DNA of the CDR3 is TGTGCCAGCAGTTACTCCCTAGGGACAGGGCGCATTGGAGCTTTCTTT.

This clonotype was seen at least ten times. V and J are TRBV2 and TRBJ2-7; 9 nucleotides agree with TRBD1. The CDR3 runs 14 residues. V gave up 6 bases and J gave up 7 bases; unmatched junction bases: 10. Germline CDR1 is SNHLY and CDR2 is FYNNEI. CDR3 protein: CASRKPGQGYEQYF. The CDR3 DNA is TGTGCCAGCAGGAAACCGGGACAGGGTTATGAGCAGTACTTC.